These 7 T cell receptor beta chains originate from one sample sequenced in a study of blood T cell repertoires in COVID-19. Produced via immunoSEQ multiplex PCR; TCRdb's table is partial and in-frame only. The sample has 180,000 or so clones; 75% to 90% are singletons. What was sequenced was PBMCs or T cells enriched from blood (not recorded which). The receptor set was obtained from a woman between 50 and 59 years old who had recovered from COVID-19.

This clone was seen a single time. The chain employs TRBV6-4 and TRBJ2-6; D perhaps matches TRBD2 (5 bases). This CDR3 spans 15 amino acids. The V gene's germline CDR1 is MRHNA and CDR2 SNTAGT. The V and J ends lost 5 bases and 4 bases respectively, with 12 bases between them. The CDR3 coding sequence is TGTGCCAGCAGTATTCGGGGTTCCGGGGCCAACGTCCTGACTTTC. Encoded protein: CASSIRGSGANVLTF.

This clone was observed a single time. This chain joins TRBV11-3 and TRBJ2-3, with a tentative D call TRBD2 (7 bases). The germline CDR1 and CDR2 sequences are SGHNT and YENEEA. Trimming took off 0 bases at V and 2 bases at J, with 15 bases between the two ends. The CDR3 spans 17 residues. The CDR3 sequence: CASSLDLGAGDTDTQYF. Written as DNA, the CDR3 is TGTGCCAGCAGCTTAGATTTGGGGGCGGGGGACACAGATACGCAGTATTTT.

The J gene is TRBJ1-5, the V gene TRBV19, with unresolved D. V was clipped by 7 bases and J by 9 bases, with 19 bases between them. Germline CDR1 reads LNHDA; CDR2 reads SQIVND (reference sequence). The CDR3 contains 14 residues. CDR3 DNA: TGTGCCAGTACGTTCCAGGAGGGATCCATGCCCCAGCATTTT. Protein sequence: CASTFQEGSMPQHF.

The V gene is TRBV6-5, the J gene TRBJ1-2; TRBD1 matches 8 bases. Trimming took 7 bases from V and 1 from J; bases not matched to a gene: 5. Looked up from germline, CDR1 is MNHEY and CDR2 is SVGAGI. This CDR3 contains 14 residues. The CDR3 is CASKTGVHNYGYTF. The DNA for the CDR3 is TGTGCCAGCAAGACAGGGGTCCATAACTATGGCTACACCTTC.

The chain uses TRBV27 and TRBJ1-2; TRBD1 matches at 8 bases. V shed 5 bases and J 8 bases; nucleotides not matched to a gene: 10. CDR1 MNHEY and CDR2 SMNVEV come from the germline V gene (reference sequence). This CDR3 is built from 14 residues. CDR3 sequence reads: CASSPRLQGGGYTF. The CDR3 DNA is TGTGCCAGCAGTCCCCGGCTACAGGGGGGAGGCTACACCTTC.

V usage is TRBV27 and J usage is TRBJ1-6, with D unclear. With 4 bases removed from V and 7 bases from J, the gap between germline ends came to 14 bases. The CDR3 is 15 amino acids. Germline loops: CDR1 MNHEY, CDR2 SMNVEV (reference sequence). In DNA, the CDR3 is TGTGCCAGCAGTTCTCTAACCTTATGGAATTCACCCCTCCACTTT. Translation: CASSSLTLWNSPLHF.

The V call is TRBV12-3 or TRBV12-4, the J call TRBJ2-3, with TRBD2 matching over 8 bases. The CDR3 spans 13 residues. Trimming at V came to 6 bases and at J to 7 bases, leaving 6 bases not matched to a gene. CDR3 nucleotide sequence: TGTGCCAGCAGACCGACTAGCGAGAATACGCAGTATTTT. Translating it yields CASRPTSENTQYF.